This TCR beta chain was recovered during a study of vaccination effects on CD4 cells after COVID-19. For this clone: The antigen remains undetermined.

Study outcomes and limitations: Healthy vaccinees' vaccine-induced clones included only 1 of 255 cross-reacting with common cold coronaviruses.

The repertoire was sequenced with immunoSEQ multiplex PCR; TCRdb's copy has only in-frame clones and lacks some. The sample shows around 46,000 clones, over 60% of them seen only once. The CDR3 runs 16 residues. The J segment lost 7 bases and the V segment lost 0 bases, leaving 9 bases of the junction unmatched. From germline, CDR1 is LGHDT and CDR2 YNNKEL (reference sequence). Sequencing in the ViraFEST assay came after antigen-specific CD4+ T cells had been expanded with viral peptide pools, which were used to stimulate PBMC. Cells that had been cultured for roughly ten days were the source of isolated CD4+ T cells. The cohort was immunized with two doses of either the BNT162b2 or mRNA-1273 vaccine. Days 3 and 7 were when half the medium was replaced with IL-2 medium.

The source is a human donor who received a COVID-19 vaccine. Sequenced material: CD4+ T cells from PBMCs cultured with HCoV-OC43 spike peptides, taken after COVID-19 vaccination. This sample's subset: HCoV-OC43 spike overlapping peptide pool stimulation. V and J are TRBV3-1 (or the pseudogene TRBV3-2) and TRBJ2-5, with TRBD2 matching 9 bases. CDR3 amino acids: CASSQDASGGPGTQYF. The CDR3 nucleotides read TGTGCCAGCAGCCAAGACGCGAGCGGGGGGCCTGGGACCCAGTACTTC.